This T cell receptor (beta chain) is from a study of cytomegalovirus exposure and HLA in healthy donors. The primer mix had 60 Vbeta and 13 Jbeta primers. Assay: immunoSEQ multiplex PCR; the TCRdb copy retains only in-frame clones and omits some. The top ten hold less than 3.5% of the sample, which has a few hundred thousand clones, 77% seen once. Study-wide results and limits: Presence/absence analyses took donor sequencing depth as roughly uniform. Analyzed later, most CMV-associated TCR beta chains appeared HLA-restricted.

As for the donors, each was a healthy bone marrow donor. Looked up from germline, CDR1 is SGHRS and CDR2 is YFSETQ. Trimming removed 3 bases at V and 0 bases at J, with 6 bases between. CDR3 size: 13 residues. About this clone: Antigen unknown.

This chain connects TRBV5-1 to TRBJ1-2; D remains ambiguous. The source of this sequence is a woman in her sixties in good health and CMV-seropositive. Sample: PBMCs. In DNA, the CDR3 is TGCGCCAGCAGCTCGGGATCTAACTATGGCTACACCTTC. It yields the protein CASSSGSNYGYTF.